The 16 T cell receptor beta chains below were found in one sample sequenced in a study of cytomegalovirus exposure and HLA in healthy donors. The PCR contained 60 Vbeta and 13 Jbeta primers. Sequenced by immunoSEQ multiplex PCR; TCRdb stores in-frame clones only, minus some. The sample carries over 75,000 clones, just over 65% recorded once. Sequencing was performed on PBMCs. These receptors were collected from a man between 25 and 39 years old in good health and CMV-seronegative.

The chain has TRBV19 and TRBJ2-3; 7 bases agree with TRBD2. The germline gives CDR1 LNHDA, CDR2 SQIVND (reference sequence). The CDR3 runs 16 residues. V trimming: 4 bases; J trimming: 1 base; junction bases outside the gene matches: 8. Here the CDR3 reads CASSRQSGVGTDTQYF. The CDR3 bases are TGTGCCAGTAGTAGACAAAGCGGGGTGGGCACAGATACGCAGTATTTT.

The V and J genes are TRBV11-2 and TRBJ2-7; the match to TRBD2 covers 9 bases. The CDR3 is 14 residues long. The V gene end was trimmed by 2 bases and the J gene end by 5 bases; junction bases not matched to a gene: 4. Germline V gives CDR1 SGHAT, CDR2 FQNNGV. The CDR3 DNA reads TGTGCCAGCAGCTTACGTGGCGGGGGGGACGAGCAGTACTTC. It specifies CASSLRGGGDEQYF.

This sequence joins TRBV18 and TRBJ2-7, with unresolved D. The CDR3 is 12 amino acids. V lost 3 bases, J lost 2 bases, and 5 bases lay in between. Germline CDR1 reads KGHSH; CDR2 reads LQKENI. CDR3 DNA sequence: TGTGCCAGCTCACCGGCAGCCTACGAGCAGTACTTC. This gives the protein CASSPAAYEQYF. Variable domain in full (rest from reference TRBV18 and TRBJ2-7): NAGVMQNPRHLVRRRGQEARLRCSPMKGHSHVYWYRQLPEEGLKFMVYLQKENIIDESGMPKERFSAEFPKEGPSILRIQQVVRGDSAAYFCASSPAAYEQYFGPGTRLTVT.

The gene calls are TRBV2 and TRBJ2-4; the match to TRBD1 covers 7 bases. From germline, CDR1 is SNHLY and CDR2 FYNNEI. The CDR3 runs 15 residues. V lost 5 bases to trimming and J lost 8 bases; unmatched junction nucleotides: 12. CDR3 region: CASSRDRVLRDIQYF. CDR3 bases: TGTGCCAGCAGTCGAGACAGGGTTTTGAGGGACATTCAGTACTTC.

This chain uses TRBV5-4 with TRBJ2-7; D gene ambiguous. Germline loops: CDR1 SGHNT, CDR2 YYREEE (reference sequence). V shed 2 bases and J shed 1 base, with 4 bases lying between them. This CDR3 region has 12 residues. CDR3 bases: TGTGCCAGCAGCTTCCGTTCCTACGAGCAGTACTTC. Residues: CASSFRSYEQYF.

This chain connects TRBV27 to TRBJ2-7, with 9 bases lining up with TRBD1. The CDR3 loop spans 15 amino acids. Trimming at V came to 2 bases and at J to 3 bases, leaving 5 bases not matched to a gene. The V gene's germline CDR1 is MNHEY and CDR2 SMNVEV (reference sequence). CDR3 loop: CASSLGTGSYYEQYF. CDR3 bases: TGTGCCAGCAGTTTAGGGACAGGGAGCTACTACGAGCAGTACTTC.

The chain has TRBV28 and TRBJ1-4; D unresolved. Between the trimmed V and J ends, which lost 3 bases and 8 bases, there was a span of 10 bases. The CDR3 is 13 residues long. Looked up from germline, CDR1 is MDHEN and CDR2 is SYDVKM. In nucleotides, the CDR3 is TGTGCCAGCAGTTTTAGACGGGAAGAAAAACTGTTTTTT. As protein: CASSFRREEKLFF.

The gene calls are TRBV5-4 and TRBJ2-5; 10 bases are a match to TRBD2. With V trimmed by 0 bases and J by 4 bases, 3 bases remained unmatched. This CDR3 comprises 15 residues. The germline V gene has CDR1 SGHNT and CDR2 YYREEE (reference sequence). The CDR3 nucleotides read TGTGCCAGCAGCTTGGTACTAGCGGGAACAGAGACCCAGTACTTC. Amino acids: CASSLVLAGTETQYF.

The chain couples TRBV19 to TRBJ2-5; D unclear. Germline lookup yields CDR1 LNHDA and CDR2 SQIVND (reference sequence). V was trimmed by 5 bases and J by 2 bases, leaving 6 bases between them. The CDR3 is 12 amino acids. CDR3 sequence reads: CASSPPQETQYF. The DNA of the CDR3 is TGTGCCAGTAGTCCTCCGCAAGAGACCCAGTACTTC.

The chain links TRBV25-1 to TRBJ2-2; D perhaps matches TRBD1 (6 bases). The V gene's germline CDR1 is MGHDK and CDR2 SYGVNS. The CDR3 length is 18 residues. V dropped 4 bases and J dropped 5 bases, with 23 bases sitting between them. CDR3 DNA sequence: TGTGCCAGCAGTGTCGGTGGGGGCTGGGTGATGAGGACCGGGGAGCTGTTTTTT. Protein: CASSVGGGWVMRTGELFF.

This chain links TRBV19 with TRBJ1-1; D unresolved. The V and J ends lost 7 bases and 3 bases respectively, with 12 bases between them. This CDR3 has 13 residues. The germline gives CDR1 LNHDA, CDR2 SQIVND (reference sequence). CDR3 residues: CASISNSYTEAFF. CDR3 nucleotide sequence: TGTGCCAGTATAAGTAACAGCTACACTGAAGCTTTCTTT. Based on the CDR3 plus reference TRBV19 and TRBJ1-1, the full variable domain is DGGITQSPKYLFRKEGQNVTLSCEQNLNHDAMYWYRQDPGQGLRLIYYSQIVNDFQKGDIAEGYSVSREKKESFPLTVTSAQKNPTAFYLCASISNSYTEAFFGQGTRLTVV.

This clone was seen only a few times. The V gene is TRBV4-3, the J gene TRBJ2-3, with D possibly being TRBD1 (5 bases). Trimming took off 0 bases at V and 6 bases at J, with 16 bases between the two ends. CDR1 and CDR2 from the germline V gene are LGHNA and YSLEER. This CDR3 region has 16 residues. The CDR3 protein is CASSQELQVVGDTQYF. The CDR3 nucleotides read TGCGCCAGCAGCCAAGAGCTACAGGTCGTCGGGGATACGCAGTATTTT.

The CDR3 region is CASSPSQDYGYTF. The CDR3 region has the DNA TGTGCCAGCTCACCCTCACAGGACTATGGCTACACCTTC. J is TRBJ1-2 and V is TRBV18; D is possibly TRBD1 (5 bases). Germline-derived CDR1 and CDR2 are KGHSH and LQKENI. The CDR3 is 13 residues long. Between the trimmed V and J ends, which lost 3 bases and 3 bases, there was a span of 8 bases.

The CDR3 sequence is CAWSLQGYEQYF. The CDR3 DNA sequence: TGTGCCTGGAGTTTACAGGGTTACGAGCAGTACTTC. The chain employs TRBV30 and TRBJ2-7, with TRBD1 as a possible D gene (6 bases). Trimming removed 2 bases from V and 4 bases from J, with 9 bases in between. Germline lookup yields CDR1 GTSNPN and CDR2 SVGIG (reference sequence). This CDR3 spans 12 amino acids.

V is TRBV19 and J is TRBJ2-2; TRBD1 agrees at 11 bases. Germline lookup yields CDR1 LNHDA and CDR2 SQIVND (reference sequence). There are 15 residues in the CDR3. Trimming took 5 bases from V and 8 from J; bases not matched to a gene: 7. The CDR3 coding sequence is TGTGCCAGTAGTCAGCGGGACAGGGGGTTTGGGGAGCTGTTTTTT. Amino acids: CASSQRDRGFGELFF.

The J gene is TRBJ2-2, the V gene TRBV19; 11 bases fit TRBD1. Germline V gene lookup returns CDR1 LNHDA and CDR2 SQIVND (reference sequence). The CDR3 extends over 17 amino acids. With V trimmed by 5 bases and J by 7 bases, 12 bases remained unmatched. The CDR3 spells CASSPRARTGGFGELFF. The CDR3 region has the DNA TGTGCCAGTAGTCCTCGAGCCCGGACAGGGGGCTTCGGGGAGCTGTTTTTT.